Following are 14 T cell receptor beta chains from one sample sequenced in a study of blood T cell repertoires in COVID-19. Profiling relied on immunoSEQ multiplex PCR, and the TCRdb table lists in-frame clones only, not all of them. The table includes fewer than 450,000 clones, more than 70% detected once. The sample taken for sequencing was peripheral blood. The receptors come from a woman in her fifties or sixties with COVID-19, enrolled during active disease.

The rearrangement links TRBV7-9 to TRBJ1-1; 9 bases are a match to TRBD1. From germline, CDR1 is SEHNR and CDR2 FQNEAQ (reference sequence). J gave up 6 bases and V 1 base, and 3 bases lay outside the gene matches. The CDR3 loop spans 14 amino acids. CDR3: CASSLGTGDPEAFF. CDR3 bases: TGTGCCAGCAGCTTAGGGACAGGGGACCCTGAAGCTTTCTTT. Together with reference TRBV7-9 and TRBJ1-1, the CDR3 gives the full variable domain: DTGVSQNPRHKITKRGQNVTFRCDPISEHNRLYWYRQTLGQGPEFLTYFQNEAQLEKSRLLSDRFSAERPKGSFSTLEIQRTEQGDSAMYLCASSLGTGDPEAFFGQGTRLTVV.

This clone was picked up one time. V gene TRBV5-1 combines with J gene TRBJ1-5, with no clear D. Trimming stripped 10 bases from V and 0 bases from J, with 11 bases between. This CDR3 is built from 13 residues. Germline V CDR1 and CDR2: SGHRS, YFSETQ. The CDR3 DNA follows: TGCGCCTCCTCCCGGGATAGCAATCAGCCCCAGCATTTT. Translated: CASSRDSNQPQHF.

The gene calls are TRBV3-1 (or the pseudogene TRBV3-2) and TRBJ2-1; D may be TRBD2 (6 bases). Looked up from germline, CDR1 is LGHDT and CDR2 is YNNKEL (reference sequence). This CDR3 has 15 amino acids. Trimming pared 2 bases from V and 7 bases from J, leaving 15 bases between. In DNA form, the CDR3 reads TGTGCCAGCAGCCAAAGCGGGCTTTGGGGGAATGAGCAGTTCTTC. Protein sequence: CASSQSGLWGNEQFF.

The rearrangement uses TRBV3-1 (or the pseudogene TRBV3-2) and TRBJ1-6; TRBD1 agrees at 7 bases. J was trimmed by 7 bases and V by 1 base; bases with no gene match: 4. Germline CDR1 is LGHDT and CDR2 is YNNKEL (reference sequence). This CDR3 is 15 amino acids long. Here the CDR3 DNA reads TGTGCCAGCAGCCAAGCCGACAGGGTGAATTCACCCCTCCACTTT. Encoded protein: CASSQADRVNSPLHF.

The CDR3 reads CASSQEGRTNYGYTF. CDR3 nucleotide sequence: TGTGCCAGCAGCCAAGAGGGGAGAACTAACTATGGCTACACCTTC. The chain combines TRBV3-1 (or the pseudogene TRBV3-2) with TRBJ1-2; D not certain. Germline assignment: CDR1 LGHDT and CDR2 YNNKEL (reference sequence). This CDR3 is built from 15 residues. V shed 0 bases and J shed 0 bases, with 8 bases lying between them.

The chain has TRBV2 and TRBJ2-7; TRBD1 matches 7 bases. The CDR3 extends over 14 amino acids. Germline CDR1 is SNHLY and CDR2 is FYNNEI. J lost 2 bases, V lost 7 bases, and 8 bases had no gene match. This chain's CDR3 is CASIESGTAYEQYF. The CDR3 coding sequence is TGTGCCAGCATCGAAAGTGGGACAGCCTACGAGCAGTACTTC. Using reference TRBV2 and TRBJ2-7 for the parts outside the CDR3, the full variable domain is EPEVTQTPSHQVTQMGQEVILRCVPISNHLYFYWYRQILGQKVEFLVSFYNNEISEKSEIFDDQFSVERPDGSNFTLKIRSTKLEDSAMYFCASIESGTAYEQYFGPGTRLTVT.

The chain employs TRBV5-1 and TRBJ2-1; 8 bases fit TRBD2. V was pared by 2 bases and J by 7 bases, with 5 bases of the junction left unmatched. The CDR3 has 14 amino acids. Germline loops: CDR1 SGHRS, CDR2 YFSETQ. The DNA of the CDR3 is TGCGCCAGCAGCTTTTTCGGGGGGGATAATGAGCAGTTCTTC. Translating gives CASSFFGGDNEQFF.

This clone was detected once. The chain joins TRBV6-5 to TRBJ1-2, with TRBD1 matching 7 bases. This CDR3 is 14 amino acids long. The V gene's germline CDR1 is MNHEY and CDR2 SVGAGI. Trimming took 2 bases from V and 4 from J; bases not matched to a gene: 4. The CDR3 DNA is TGTGCCAGCAGTTACAGGCAGGGGGGCTATGGCTACACCTTC. Translation gives CASSYRQGGYGYTF.

The chain uses TRBV20-1 and TRBJ1-1; 8 bases are shared with TRBD1. The CDR3 spans 11 residues. V was pared by 6 bases and J by 10 bases, with 7 bases of the junction left unmatched. Germline assignment: CDR1 DFQATT and CDR2 SNEGSKA (reference sequence). The CDR3 DNA is TGCAGTGCGGGCAGGGGGCGAGGAGCTTTCTTT. It translates to CSAGRGRGAFF.

The rearrangement links TRBV5-8 to TRBJ2-4, with 8 positions matching TRBD2. Germline loops: CDR1 SGHTS, CDR2 YDEGEE. CDR3 length: 15 residues. J gave up 4 bases and V 5 bases, and 8 bases lay outside the gene matches. The CDR3 reads CASSRIIAGKNIQYF. The CDR3 DNA follows: TGTGCCAGCAGTCGCATTATAGCGGGGAAAAACATTCAGTACTTC.

This chain uses TRBV2 with TRBJ1-5, with D hard to call. CDR1 SNHLY and CDR2 FYNNEI come from the germline V gene. Trimming shortened V by 8 bases and J by 2 bases, and 7 bases separated the two germline ends. The CDR3 loop spans 12 amino acids. The CDR3 spells CASGEGNQPQHF. The DNA of the CDR3 is TGTGCCAGCGGCGAGGGCAATCAGCCCCAGCATTTT.

This clone was found once. The chain combines TRBV24-1 with TRBJ2-2; D ambiguous. Deletions cut 2 bases from V and 1 base from J, with 7 bases between. Germline V CDR1 and CDR2: KGHDR, SFDVKD. CDR3 length equals 15 residues. CDR3 DNA: TGTGCCACCAGTGATTCAGATCAGAACACCGGGGAGCTGTTTTTT. The encoded protein is CATSDSDQNTGELFF.

The chain combines TRBV4-1 with TRBJ1-5, with D unclear. Trimming stripped 2 bases from V and 7 bases from J, with 12 bases between. The CDR3 has 14 residues. The germline V gene encodes CDR1 MGHRA and CDR2 YSYEKL. CDR3 in DNA: TGCGCCAGCAGCCAACAGGCTATGGCCCAGCCCCAGCATTTT. Its protein product is CASSQQAMAQPQHF.

This clone was seen only once. The chain carries TRBV11-2 and TRBJ2-7; TRBD1 is a possible D gene (6 bases). The V end lost 3 bases, the J end lost 1 base, and 13 bases lay between the germline ends. The germline CDR1 and CDR2 sequences are SGHAT and FQNNGV. This CDR3 region has 15 residues. CDR3 in DNA: TGTGCCAGCAGCTTTGGGGGCGTGCCGTCCTACGAGCAGTACTTC. It is translated as CASSFGGVPSYEQYF.